This TCR beta chain is from a study of T cells in localized non-small cell lung cancer. The sample holds one count of this clone. Generated by immunoSEQ multiplex PCR, the TCRdb table keeps only in-frame clones and is missing some. This table has over 2,000 clones, around 30% appearing once. The sample consisted of lung tumor tissue, taken before any cancer treatment. The sequence was collected from an older male donor with stage III squamous cell lung carcinoma.

DNA of the CDR3: TGTGCCAGCTCACCACAACCTGGGCTAGCGATCGCCACAGGAGGCCATGAGCAGTTCTTC. It is translated as CASSPQPGLAIATGGHEQFF. The J gene is TRBJ2-1, the V gene TRBV18; TRBD2 is a possible D gene (6 bases). CDR1 and CDR2 from the germline V gene are KGHSH and LQKENI. Trimming stripped 1 base from V and 8 bases from J, with 30 bases between. This CDR3 is built from 20 residues. Full variable domain (rest looked up from reference TRBV18 and TRBJ2-1): NAGVMQNPRHLVRRRGQEARLRCSPMKGHSHVYWYRQLPEEGLKFMVYLQKENIIDESGMPKERFSAEFPKEGPSILRIQQVVRGDSAAYFCASSPQPGLAIATGGHEQFFGPGTRLTVL.